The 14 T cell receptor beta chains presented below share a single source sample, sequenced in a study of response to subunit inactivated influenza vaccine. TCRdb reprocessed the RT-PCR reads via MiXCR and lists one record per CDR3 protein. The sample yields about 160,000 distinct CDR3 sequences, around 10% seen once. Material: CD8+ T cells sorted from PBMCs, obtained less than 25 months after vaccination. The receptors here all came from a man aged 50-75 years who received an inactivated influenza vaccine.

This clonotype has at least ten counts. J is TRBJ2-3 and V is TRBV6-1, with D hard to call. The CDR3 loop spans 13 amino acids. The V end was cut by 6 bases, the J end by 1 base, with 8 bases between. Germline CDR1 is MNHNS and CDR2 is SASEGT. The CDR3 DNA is TGTGCCAGCAGCTCGGACGGCACAGATACGCAGTATTTT. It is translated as CASSSDGTDTQYF.

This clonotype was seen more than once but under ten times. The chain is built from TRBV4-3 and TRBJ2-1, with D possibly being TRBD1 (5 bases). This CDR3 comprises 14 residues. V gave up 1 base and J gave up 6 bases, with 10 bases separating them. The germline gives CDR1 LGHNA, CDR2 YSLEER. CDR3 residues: CASSQARVGNEQFF. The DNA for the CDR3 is TGCGCCAGCAGCCAAGCCAGGGTAGGCAATGAGCAGTTCTTC.

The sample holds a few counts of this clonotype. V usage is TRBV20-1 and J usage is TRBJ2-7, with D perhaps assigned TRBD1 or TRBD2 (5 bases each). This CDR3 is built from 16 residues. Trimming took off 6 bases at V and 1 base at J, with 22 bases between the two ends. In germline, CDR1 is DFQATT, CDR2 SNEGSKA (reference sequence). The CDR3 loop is CSAESLFGDPSYEQYF. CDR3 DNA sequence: TGCAGTGCCGAGAGTCTTTTCGGGGACCCATCCTACGAGCAGTACTTC.

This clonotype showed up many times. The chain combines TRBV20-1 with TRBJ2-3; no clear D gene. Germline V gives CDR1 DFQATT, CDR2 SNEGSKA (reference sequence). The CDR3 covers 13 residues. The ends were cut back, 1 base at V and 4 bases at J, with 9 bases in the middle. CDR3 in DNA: TGCAGTGCTAGAGCAAAACGGGCAGATACGCAGTATTTT. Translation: CSARAKRADTQYF.

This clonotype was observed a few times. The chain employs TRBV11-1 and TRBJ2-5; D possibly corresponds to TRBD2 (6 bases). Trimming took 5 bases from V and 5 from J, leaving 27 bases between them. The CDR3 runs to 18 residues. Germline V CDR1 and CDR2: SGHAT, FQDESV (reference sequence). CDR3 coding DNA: TGTGCCAGCAGCGGCGGCGATTTTGCGGGAAGCGCGGGTGAGACCCAGTACTTC. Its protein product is CASSGGDFAGSAGETQYF.

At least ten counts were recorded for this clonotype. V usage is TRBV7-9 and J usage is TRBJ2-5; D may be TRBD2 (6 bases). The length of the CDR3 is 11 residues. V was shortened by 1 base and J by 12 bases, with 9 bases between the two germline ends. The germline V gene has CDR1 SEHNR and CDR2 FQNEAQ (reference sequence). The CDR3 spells CASSLGLDKYF. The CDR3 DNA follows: TGTGCCAGCAGCTTAGGACTAGACAAGTACTTC.

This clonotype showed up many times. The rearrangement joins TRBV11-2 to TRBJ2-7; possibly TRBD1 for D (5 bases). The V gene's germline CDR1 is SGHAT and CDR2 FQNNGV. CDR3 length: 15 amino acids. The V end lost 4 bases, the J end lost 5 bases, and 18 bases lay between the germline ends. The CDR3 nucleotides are TGTGCCAGCAGCTCGGGTCTTTCCAGGGTTGACGAGCAGTACTTC. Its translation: CASSSGLSRVDEQYF. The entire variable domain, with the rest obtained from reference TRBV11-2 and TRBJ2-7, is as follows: EAGVAQSPRYKIIEKRQSVAFWCNPISGHATLYWYQQILGQGPKLLIQFQNNGVVDDSQLPKDRFSAERLKGVDSTLKIQPAKLEDSAVYLCASSSGLSRVDEQYFGPGTRLTVT.

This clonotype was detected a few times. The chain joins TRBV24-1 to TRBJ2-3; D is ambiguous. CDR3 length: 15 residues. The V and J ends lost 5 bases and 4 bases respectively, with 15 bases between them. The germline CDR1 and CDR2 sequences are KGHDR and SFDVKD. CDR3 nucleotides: TGTGCCACCAGTGGTGGAAGACCCCTCGCAGATACGCAGTATTTT. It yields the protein CATSGGRPLADTQYF.

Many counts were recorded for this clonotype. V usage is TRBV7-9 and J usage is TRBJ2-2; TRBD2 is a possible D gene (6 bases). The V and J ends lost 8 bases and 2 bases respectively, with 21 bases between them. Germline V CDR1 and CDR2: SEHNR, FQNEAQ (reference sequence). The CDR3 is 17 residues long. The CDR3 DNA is TGTGCCAGCGGGATTCACCTGGGAGGAGATAACACCGGGGAGCTGTTTTTT. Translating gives CASGIHLGGDNTGELFF.

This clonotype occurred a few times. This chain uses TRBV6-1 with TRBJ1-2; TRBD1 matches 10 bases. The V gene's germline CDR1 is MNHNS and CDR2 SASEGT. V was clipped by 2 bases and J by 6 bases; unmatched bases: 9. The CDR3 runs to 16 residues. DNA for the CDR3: TGTGCCAGCAGTGAATTTGTTTGGGACAGGGGAGATGGCTACACCTTC. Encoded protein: CASSEFVWDRGDGYTF.

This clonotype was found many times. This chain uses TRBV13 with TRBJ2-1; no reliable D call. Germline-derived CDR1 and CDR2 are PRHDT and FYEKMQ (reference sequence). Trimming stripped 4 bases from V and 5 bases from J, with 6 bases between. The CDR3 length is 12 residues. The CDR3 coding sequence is TGTGCCAGCAGCTCCCCCAACAATGAGCAGTTCTTC. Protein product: CASSSPNNEQFF.

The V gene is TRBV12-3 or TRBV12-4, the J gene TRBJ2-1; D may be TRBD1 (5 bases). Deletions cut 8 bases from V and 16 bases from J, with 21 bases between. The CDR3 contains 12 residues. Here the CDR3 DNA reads TGTGCCAGCGGACCCGGACATCCCGAGTTCTTCTTC. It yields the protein CASGPGHPEFFF.

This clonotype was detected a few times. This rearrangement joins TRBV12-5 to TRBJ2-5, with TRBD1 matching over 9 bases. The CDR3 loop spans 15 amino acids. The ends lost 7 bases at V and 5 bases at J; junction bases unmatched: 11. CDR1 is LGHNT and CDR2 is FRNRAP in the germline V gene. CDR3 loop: CASAAWGQGLETQYF. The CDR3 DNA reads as TGTGCTAGTGCCGCTTGGGGACAGGGTTTGGAGACCCAGTACTTC.

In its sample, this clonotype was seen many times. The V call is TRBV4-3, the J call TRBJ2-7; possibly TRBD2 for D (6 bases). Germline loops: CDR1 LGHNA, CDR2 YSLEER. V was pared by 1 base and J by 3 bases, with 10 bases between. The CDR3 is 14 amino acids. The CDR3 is CASSQGPGGYEQYF. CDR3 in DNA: TGCGCCAGCAGCCAAGGCCCCGGGGGCTACGAGCAGTACTTC.